Listed here is a single TCR beta chain. Its antigen is not identified. This specimen comes from a study of T cell responses to AZD1222 COVID-19 vaccine. Study-wide context: Second-dose recipients at about 4 or about 12 weeks were treated as one pooled group.

Overall study results and limits: The donor group comprised mostly white British people and more females; the analysis possibly underestimated clonal diversity. Spike was spanned by vaccine-associated CD4 TCRs, which were dominant at 160-218 and 743-854.

Data came from immunoSEQ multiplex PCR; TCRdb stores just in-frame clones and leaves some out. Of 150,000 or so clones in the sample, about 93% are singletons; the top ten hold about 0.6%. The sequences come from peripheral blood, collected on day 0 of AZD1222 vaccination. The TCR originated in an adult in good health.

CDR3 sequence reads: CASSSPGGIYNEQFF. The CDR3 bases are TGTGCCAGCAGCTCACCCGGCGGAATCTACAATGAGCAGTTCTTC. The chain uses TRBV5-8 and TRBJ2-1; D remains unclear. The V end lost 3 bases, the J end lost 3 bases, and 13 bases lay between the germline ends. The V gene's germline CDR1 is SGHTS and CDR2 YDEGEE. The CDR3 extends over 15 amino acids.